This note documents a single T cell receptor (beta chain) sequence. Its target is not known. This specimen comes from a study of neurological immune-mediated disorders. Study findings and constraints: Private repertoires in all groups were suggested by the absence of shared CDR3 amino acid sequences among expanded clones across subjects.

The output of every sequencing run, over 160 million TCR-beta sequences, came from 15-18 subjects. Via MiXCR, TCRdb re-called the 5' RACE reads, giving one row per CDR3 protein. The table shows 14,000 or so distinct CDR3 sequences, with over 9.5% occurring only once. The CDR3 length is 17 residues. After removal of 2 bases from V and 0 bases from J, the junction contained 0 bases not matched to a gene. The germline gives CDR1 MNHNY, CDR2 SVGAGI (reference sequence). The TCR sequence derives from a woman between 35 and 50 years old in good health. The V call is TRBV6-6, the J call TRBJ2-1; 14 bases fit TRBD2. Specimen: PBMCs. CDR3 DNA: TGTGCCAGCAGTTACGGGACTAGCGGGAGCTCCTACAATGAGCAGTTCTTC. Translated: CASSYGTSGSSYNEQFF.